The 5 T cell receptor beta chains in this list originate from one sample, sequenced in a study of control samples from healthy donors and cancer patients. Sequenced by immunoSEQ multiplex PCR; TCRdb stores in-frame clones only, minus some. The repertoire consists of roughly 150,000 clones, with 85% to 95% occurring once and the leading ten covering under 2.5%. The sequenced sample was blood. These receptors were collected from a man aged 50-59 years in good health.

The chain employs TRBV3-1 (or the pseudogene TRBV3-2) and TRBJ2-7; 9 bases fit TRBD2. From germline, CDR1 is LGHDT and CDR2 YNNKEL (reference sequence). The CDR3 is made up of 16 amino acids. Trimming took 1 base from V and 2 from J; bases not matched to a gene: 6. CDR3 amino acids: CASSQVPAGGPYEQYF. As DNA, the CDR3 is TGTGCCAGCAGCCAAGTACCCGCGGGAGGGCCCTACGAGCAGTACTTC.

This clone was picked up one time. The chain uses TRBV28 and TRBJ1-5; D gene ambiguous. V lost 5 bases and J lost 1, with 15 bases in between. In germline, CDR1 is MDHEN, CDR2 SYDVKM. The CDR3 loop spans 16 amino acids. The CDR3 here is CASSPAPHASNQPQHF. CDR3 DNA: TGTGCCAGCAGTCCGGCTCCCCATGCGAGCAATCAGCCCCAGCATTTT.

The chain's CDR3 is CAWSTYGGRGTGELFF. The CDR3 bases are TGTGCCTGGAGTACATATGGTGGGAGAGGCACCGGGGAGCTGTTTTTT. The V gene is TRBV30, the J gene TRBJ2-2; D possibly corresponds to TRBD2 (5 bases). Per the germline V gene, CDR1 is GTSNPN and CDR2 is SVGIG (reference sequence). The V gene lost 2 bases and the J gene lost 4 bases, with 17 bases spanning the gap. The CDR3 contains 16 residues.

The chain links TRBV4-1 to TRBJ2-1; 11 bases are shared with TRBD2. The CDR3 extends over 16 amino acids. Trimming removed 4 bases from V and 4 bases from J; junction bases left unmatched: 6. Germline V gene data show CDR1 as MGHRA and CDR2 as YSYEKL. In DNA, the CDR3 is TGCGCCAGCAGCCTAAGGACTAGCGGGTTATACAATGAGCAGTTCTTC. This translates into CASSLRTSGLYNEQFF.

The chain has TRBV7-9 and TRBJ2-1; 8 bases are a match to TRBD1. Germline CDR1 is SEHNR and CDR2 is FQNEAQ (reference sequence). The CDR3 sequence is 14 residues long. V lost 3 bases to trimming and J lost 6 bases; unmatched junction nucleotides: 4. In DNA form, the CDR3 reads TGTGCCAGCAGCTTGGGACAGGCCTTCAATGAGCAGTTCTTC. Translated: CASSLGQAFNEQFF.